This TCR beta chain was recorded in a study of blood T cell repertoires in COVID-19. Overall study: The United States, Italy and Spain supplied acute and convalescent COVID-19 samples. From T cells, B-cell-depleted T cells, or PBMCs came the material, which was cDNA or gDNA.

V was shortened by 3 bases and J by 4 bases, with 13 bases between the two germline ends. The CDR3 is 14 residues long. Germline CDR1 LNHNV, CDR2 YYDKDF (reference sequence). In the authors' workflow: Researchers report that nucleated cell counts were estimated from reference gene primer amplification. Libraries were prepared by immunoSEQ multiplex PCR; TCRdb keeps only in-frame clonotypes and omits some of them. D and trimming were read from the DNA, whereas the V and J calls and clone size are those reported in that table. The table lists 150,000 to 200,000 clones, about 85% of them singletons. The sequence was obtained from a woman of 80 years or more in a cohort sampled during active or convalescent COVID-19. Material for sequencing was peripheral blood. V is TRBV15 and J is TRBJ2-7, with D unclear. DNA for the CDR3: TGTGCCACCAGCAGCTCCGGGTCCGGATACGAGCAGTACGTC. It encodes CATSSSGSGYEQYV.